This T cell receptor beta chain was captured in a study of blood T cell repertoires in COVID-19. From germline, CDR1 is MNHEY and CDR2 SVGAGI. V gave up 8 bases and J gave up 7 bases, with 15 bases separating them. This CDR3 has 13 amino acids. Per the original data handling: Estimates of nucleated cell counts were drawn from the amplification of reference gene primers. Using immunoSEQ multiplex PCR, the repertoire was profiled, and TCRdb retains in-frame clones only, with some absent. V and J calls and clone size are given by that table; D and trimming were obtained from the DNA. Here the sample spans about 76,000 clones, roughly 81% being singletons. This clone was seen just once.

Sequenced sample: peripheral blood. This chain uses TRBV6-5 with TRBJ2-1; TRBD1 is a possible D gene (6 bases). The clonotype originates from a man in his sixties with COVID-19, enrolled during active disease. This CDR3 reads CASSGTQSNEQFF. The CDR3 DNA follows: TGTGCCAGCTCCGGGACACAGTCGAATGAGCAGTTCTTC.